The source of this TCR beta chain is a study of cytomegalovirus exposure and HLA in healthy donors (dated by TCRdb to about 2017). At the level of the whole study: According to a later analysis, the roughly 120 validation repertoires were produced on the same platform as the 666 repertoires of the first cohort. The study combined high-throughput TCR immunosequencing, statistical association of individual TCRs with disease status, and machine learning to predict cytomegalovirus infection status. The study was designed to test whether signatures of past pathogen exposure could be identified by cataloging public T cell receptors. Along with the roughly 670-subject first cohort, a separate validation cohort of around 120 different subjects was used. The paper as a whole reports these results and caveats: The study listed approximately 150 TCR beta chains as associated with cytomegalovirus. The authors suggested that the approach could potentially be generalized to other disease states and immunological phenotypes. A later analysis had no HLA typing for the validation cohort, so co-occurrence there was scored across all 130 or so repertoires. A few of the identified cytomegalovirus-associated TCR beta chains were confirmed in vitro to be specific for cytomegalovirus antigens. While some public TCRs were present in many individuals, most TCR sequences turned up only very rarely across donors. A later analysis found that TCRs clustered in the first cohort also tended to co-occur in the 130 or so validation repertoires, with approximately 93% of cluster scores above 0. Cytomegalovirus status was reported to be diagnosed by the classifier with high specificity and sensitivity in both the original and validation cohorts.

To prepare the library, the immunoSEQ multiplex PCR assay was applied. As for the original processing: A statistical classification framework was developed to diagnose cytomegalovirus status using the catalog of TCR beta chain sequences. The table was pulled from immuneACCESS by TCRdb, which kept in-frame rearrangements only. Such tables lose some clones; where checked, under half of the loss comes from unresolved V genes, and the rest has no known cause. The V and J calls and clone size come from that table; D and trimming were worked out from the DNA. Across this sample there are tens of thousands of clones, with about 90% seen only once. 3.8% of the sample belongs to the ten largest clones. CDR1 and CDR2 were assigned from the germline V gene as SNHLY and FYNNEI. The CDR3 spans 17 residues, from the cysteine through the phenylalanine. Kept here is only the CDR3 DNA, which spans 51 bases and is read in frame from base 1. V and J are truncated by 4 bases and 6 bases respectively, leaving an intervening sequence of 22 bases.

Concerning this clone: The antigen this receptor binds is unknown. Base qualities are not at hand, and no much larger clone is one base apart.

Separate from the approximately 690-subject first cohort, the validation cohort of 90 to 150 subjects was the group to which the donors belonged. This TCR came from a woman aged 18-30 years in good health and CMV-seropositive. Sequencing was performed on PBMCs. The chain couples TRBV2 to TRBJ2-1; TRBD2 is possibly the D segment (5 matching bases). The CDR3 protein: CASSVLLAQSVSNEQFF. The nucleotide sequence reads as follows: TGTGCCAGCAGTGTCCTTCTAGCCCAGTCGGTAAGCAATGAGCAGTTCTTC.